These 12 T cell receptor beta chains originate from one sample sequenced in a study of neurological immune-mediated disorders. TCRdb recomputed calls from the 5' RACE reads with MiXCR, one row per CDR3 protein. The table shows tens of thousands of distinct CDR3 sequences, with approximately 4.5% occurring only once. Material for sequencing was PBMCs. The receptor set was obtained from a woman aged 55-70 years with multiple sclerosis.

This clonotype was counted ten times or more. This chain links TRBV11-2 with TRBJ2-4; tentative D call: TRBD1 (6 bases). Between the trimmed V and J ends, which lost 5 bases and 1 base, there was a span of 12 bases. The germline gives CDR1 SGHAT, CDR2 FQNNGV. The CDR3 has 15 residues. CDR3: CASSRTGQAKNIQYF. Here the CDR3 DNA reads TGTGCCAGCAGCCGGACTGGACAGGCCAAAAACATTCAGTACTTC.

In its sample, this clonotype was seen many times. The chain employs TRBV3-1 and TRBJ1-4; TRBD1 matches 8 bases. The junction had 7 bases not matched to a gene; V was cut back by 2 bases and J by 5 bases. The CDR3 has 16 residues. Looked up from germline, CDR1 is LGHDT and CDR2 is YNNKEL (reference sequence). The CDR3 DNA sequence: TGTGCCAGCAGCCAACAACCGGGACAGGAAAATGAAAAACTGTTTTTT. Its protein is CASSQQPGQENEKLFF.

This chain links TRBV12-3 or TRBV12-4 with TRBJ2-1; D is perhaps TRBD2 (5 bases). V was trimmed by 6 bases and J by 4 bases, leaving 16 bases between them. This CDR3 contains 15 residues. The CDR3 nucleotides are TGTGCCAGCAGCTATATCCGGGAACCTTACAATGAGCAGTTCTTC. Protein: CASSYIREPYNEQFF.

This clonotype was seen repeatedly, ten times or more. The chain couples TRBV28 to TRBJ2-2; TRBD2 might be the D (6 bases). The CDR3 is 13 amino acids. The germline V gene has CDR1 MDHEN and CDR2 SYDVKM. Between the trimmed V and J ends, which lost 6 bases and 7 bases, there was a span of 12 bases. CDR3 sequence reads: CASRGTLLGELFF. In DNA form, the CDR3 reads TGTGCCAGCAGAGGGACTCTCCTCGGGGAGCTGTTTTTT.

This clonotype came up many times. The chain has TRBV12-3 or TRBV12-4 and TRBJ1-1, with 8 bases aligning to TRBD1. The CDR3 is made up of 15 amino acids. The J segment lost 3 bases and the V segment lost 5 bases, leaving 8 bases of the junction unmatched. CDR3 in amino acids: CASSDRGRVDTEAFF. The CDR3 DNA reads as TGTGCCAGCAGTGACAGGGGAAGAGTTGACACTGAAGCTTTCTTT.

This clonotype has ten or more counts. The chain has TRBV28 and TRBJ1-5; 8 bases are shared with TRBD1. Germline V CDR1 and CDR2: MDHEN, SYDVKM. This CDR3 contains 14 residues. The junction had 4 bases not matched to a gene; V was cut back by 3 bases and J by 6 bases. The CDR3, as DNA: TGTGCCAGCAGTTTGATTACAGGGGGTCAGCCCCAGCATTTT. Translating it yields CASSLITGGQPQHF.

This clonotype was seen a few times. V usage is TRBV5-1 and J usage is TRBJ2-7; D possibly corresponds to TRBD2 (6 bases). The length of the CDR3 is 16 residues. Germline V lookup: CDR1 SGHRS, CDR2 YFSETQ. V gave up 1 base and J gave up 2 bases, with 16 bases separating them. This CDR3 is CASSLYYTGETYEQYF. The CDR3 DNA is TGCGCCAGCAGCTTGTATTATACGGGGGAGACCTACGAGCAGTACTTC.

The J gene is TRBJ1-6, the V gene TRBV7-8, with a tentative D call TRBD1 (6 bases). V lost 4 bases and J lost 4, with 17 bases in between. This CDR3 has 17 amino acids. Germline CDR1 SGHVS, CDR2 FQNEAQ. As DNA, the CDR3 is TGTGCCAGCAGCTCGATGAGTTCAGGGGCATATAATTCACCCCTCCACTTT. Its protein is CASSSMSSGAYNSPLHF.

Many counts were recorded for this clonotype. The J gene is TRBJ2-2, the V gene TRBV19, with TRBD2 matching over 7 bases. The CDR3 spans 15 residues. J was trimmed by 5 bases and V by 5 bases; bases with no gene match: 8. The germline gives CDR1 LNHDA, CDR2 SQIVND (reference sequence). The CDR3 nucleotides read TGTGCCAGTAGTCCGGGACTAACATCAACCGGGGAGCTGTTTTTT. Translation: CASSPGLTSTGELFF.

The chain couples TRBV19 to TRBJ1-5, with a weak D call TRBD1 (5 bases). The V gene lost 3 bases and the J gene lost 7 bases, with 10 bases spanning the gap. The CDR3 has 13 amino acids. Germline values: CDR1 LNHDA, CDR2 SQIVND (reference sequence). The CDR3 DNA sequence: TGTGCCAGTAGTATTCAGGGAGGACAGCCCCAGCATTTT. This translates into CASSIQGGQPQHF.

This clonotype was recorded many times. The chain couples TRBV7-6 to TRBJ2-5, with D perhaps TRBD2 (5 bases). Germline V gene sequence: CDR1 SGHVS, CDR2 FNYEAQ. The germline V and J ends were trimmed by 0 bases and 10 bases, with 9 bases remaining between them. The CDR3 sequence is 12 residues long. In DNA, the CDR3 is TGTGCCAGCAGCTTAGCCCGGGAAAACCAGTACTTC. It encodes CASSLARENQYF.

This clonotype was seen repeatedly, ten times or more. The rearrangement links TRBV7-2 to TRBJ2-1; 7 nucleotides match TRBD1. The germline gives CDR1 SGHTA, CDR2 FQGNSA. CDR3 size: 15 residues. J was trimmed by 4 bases and V by 0 bases; bases with no gene match: 3. The CDR3 region is CASSLAGQTYNEQFF. CDR3 sequence (DNA): TGTGCCAGCAGCTTAGCGGGACAGACTTACAATGAGCAGTTCTTC.